This T cell receptor (beta chain) came from a study of blood T cell repertoires in COVID-19. V gave up 3 bases and J gave up 1 base, with 15 bases separating them. Germline V gives CDR1 MNHEY, CDR2 SVGEGT. This CDR3 is 16 amino acids long. Methods used by the authors: It was from reference gene primer amplification that nucleated cell counts were estimated. Sequenced by immunoSEQ multiplex PCR; TCRdb stores in-frame clones only, minus some. The DNA gave D and trimming, while V, J and clone size come from that table. The data contain 250,000 to 300,000 clones, approximately 86% of them singletons. The sample taken for sequencing was peripheral blood. The sequence came from a man aged 25-40 years with active or convalescent COVID-19. The chain carries TRBV6-2 or TRBV6-3 and TRBJ2-5; D is possibly TRBD2 (6 bases). This CDR3 reads CASSYSRRDLQETQYF. CDR3 coding DNA: TGTGCCAGCAGTTATTCTAGGAGGGACCTCCAAGAGACCCAGTACTTC.